This T cell receptor (beta chain) was captured in a study of T cells in Graves' hyperthyroidism and ophthalmopathy. Uncontrolled infection, other autoimmune disease, pregnancy or lactation led to exclusion. Amplified TCR beta CDR3 regions came from RNA transcripts. HTBI primers were employed in a first-round RT-PCR of the TCR CDR3. TCRdb fed the multiplex PCR reads into MiXCR, producing one record per CDR3 protein. The repertoire consists of 500,000 to 600,000 distinct CDR3 sequences, with around 43% occurring once and the leading ten covering about 40%. The receptor was derived from an adult woman with Graves' disease, either hyperthyroidism or ophthalmopathy (not recorded which). The sequencing input was peripheral blood or thyroid tissue (not recorded which).

The CDR3: CASSPEPPGSGELFF. Here the CDR3 DNA reads TGCGCCAGCAGCCCGGAACCCCCAGGGTCCGGGGAGCTGTTTTTT. The rearrangement joins TRBV4-1 to TRBJ2-2; perhaps TRBD1 as D (5 bases). With 4 bases removed from V and 6 bases from J, the gap between germline ends came to 15 bases. CDR1 MGHRA and CDR2 YSYEKL come from the germline V gene. The CDR3 totals 15 residues.